Presented here are 27 T cell receptor beta chains from one specimen sequenced in a study of T cells in Graves' hyperthyroidism and ophthalmopathy. It was RNA transcripts that yielded the amplified TCR beta CDR3 regions. The TCR CDR3 was amplified in a first-round RT-PCR using the HTBI primer set. In TCRdb, the multiplex PCR reads were re-called with MiXCR into one record per CDR3 protein. This table has fewer than 900,000 distinct CDR3 sequences, under 20% appearing once. What was sequenced was blood. Receptor source: a woman aged 50 to 65 with Graves' hyperthyroidism that later progressed to Graves' ophthalmopathy.

This clonotype was recorded a few times. The rearrangement joins TRBV6-1 to TRBJ2-7; 8 nucleotides line up with TRBD2. Germline V gene data show CDR1 as MNHNS and CDR2 as SASEGT. The CDR3 sequence is 15 residues long. Trimming took 6 bases from V and 2 from J; bases not matched to a gene: 9. The DNA of the CDR3 is TGTGCCAGCAGCCGGGGGGGGGAAGAGGCCTACGAGCAGTACTTC. This sequence encodes CASSRGGEEAYEQYF.

The sample holds many counts of this clonotype. The rearrangement links TRBV5-4 to TRBJ1-2; possible D gene TRBD1, 6 bases. Between the trimmed V and J ends, which lost 3 bases and 7 bases, there was a span of 19 bases. CDR1 and CDR2 from the germline V gene are SGHNT and YYREEE (reference sequence). The CDR3 sequence is 15 residues long. The CDR3 region has the DNA TGTGCCAGCAGCTGGAGGGGGACGGGGGGCTCTGGCTACACCTTC. It yields the protein CASSWRGTGGSGYTF.

The chain links TRBV20-1 to TRBJ1-5; 8 bases match TRBD1. Per germline, CDR1 DFQATT and CDR2 SNEGSKA (reference sequence). The CDR3 consists of 16 residues. V was pared by 0 bases and J by 0 bases, with 4 bases of the junction left unmatched. In nucleotides, the CDR3 is TGCAGTGCTAGAGACGGGACAGGCAATAGCAATCAGCCCCAGCATTTT. It yields the protein CSARDGTGNSNQPQHF.

Points on this clonotype: Just one base apart from a much larger clone, this may be a read error. The rearrangement links TRBV20-1 to TRBJ2-7; 9 bases are a match to TRBD1. The CDR3 runs to 14 residues. Germline V gene lookup returns CDR1 DFQATT and CDR2 SNEGSKA (reference sequence). DNA for the CDR3: TGCAGTACTAGATCCCGGGACAGGGTGCGCGAGCAGTACTTC. Its translation: CSTRSRDRVREQYF.

This clonotype turned up a few times. The CDR3 region has the DNA TGTGCCACCAGCAGAGGCCGGGGTCCAGAGACCCAGTACTTC. Protein sequence: CATSRGRGPETQYF. V usage is TRBV15 and J usage is TRBJ2-5, with TRBD2 as a possible D gene (5 bases). This CDR3 is 14 amino acids long. V lost 1 base to trimming and J lost 4 bases, with 10 bases between them. Germline loops: CDR1 LNHNV, CDR2 YYDKDF (reference sequence).

This clonotype has at least ten counts. This sequence joins TRBV11-3 and TRBJ2-1; D is tentatively TRBD1 or TRBD2 (7 bases each). Trimming took 3 bases from V and 3 from J, leaving 12 bases between them. The length of the CDR3 is 15 residues. CDR1 and CDR2 (germline): SGHNT, YENEEA. The CDR3 region is CASSFGGDSYNEQFF. Written as DNA, the CDR3 is TGTGCCAGCAGCTTTGGGGGGGACAGCTACAATGAGCAGTTCTTC.

This clonotype occurred a few times. The chain's CDR3 is CASSGPGTGATNEKLFF. CDR3 DNA sequence: TGTGCCAGCAGCGGTCCCGGGACAGGGGCCACTAATGAAAAACTGTTTTTT. The rearrangement uses TRBV7-8 and TRBJ1-4; TRBD1 matches 10 bases. The CDR3 loop spans 17 amino acids. Germline CDR1 reads SGHVS; CDR2 reads FQNEAQ. Unmatched junction bases numbered 8, after V lost 5 bases and J lost 2 bases.

This chain uses TRBV3-1 with TRBJ2-1, with 11 bases that match TRBD2. This CDR3 is built from 15 residues. CDR1 is LGHDT and CDR2 is YNNKEL in the germline V gene (reference sequence). The junction had 2 bases not matched to a gene; V was cut back by 1 base and J by 6 bases. The CDR3 is CASSQVSGGANEQFF. CDR3 nucleotides: TGTGCCAGCAGCCAAGTTAGCGGGGGGGCCAATGAGCAGTTCTTC.

This clonotype was recorded many times. This chain connects TRBV12-3 or TRBV12-4 to TRBJ1-2; TRBD1 agrees at 11 bases. V trimming: 5 bases; J trimming: 4 bases; junction bases outside the gene matches: 9. The CDR3 runs to 16 residues. As DNA, the CDR3 is TGTGCCAGCAGTCCTGGGACAGGGGGTTCTGGCTATGGCTACACCTTC. This encodes CASSPGTGGSGYGYTF.

V gene TRBV5-1 combines with J gene TRBJ2-1, with D tentatively TRBD2 (6 bases). Trimming pared 7 bases from V and 0 bases from J, leaving 14 bases between. The germline CDR1 and CDR2 sequences are SGHRS and YFSETQ. The CDR3 totals 15 residues. The CDR3 loop is CASLQDGSSYNEQFF. Here the CDR3 DNA reads TGCGCCAGCTTACAGGACGGGAGCTCCTACAATGAGCAGTTCTTC.

The table lists this clonotype with many counts. The V and J genes are TRBV5-1 and TRBJ2-3; no firm D call. The CDR3 has 16 residues. Between the trimmed V and J ends, which lost 0 bases and 0 bases, there was a span of 11 bases. From germline, CDR1 is SGHRS and CDR2 YFSETQ. CDR3 region: CASSLDGYFSTDTQYF. The CDR3, as DNA: TGCGCCAGCAGCTTGGACGGTTACTTTAGCACAGATACGCAGTATTTT.

V is TRBV27 and J is TRBJ1-2; weak D call: TRBD1 (5 bases). The germline CDR1 and CDR2 sequences are MNHEY and SMNVEV (reference sequence). This CDR3 spans 18 amino acids. Between the trimmed V and J ends, which lost 4 bases and 3 bases, there was a span of 24 bases. In DNA, the CDR3 is TGTGCCAGCAGTTCACTTTACCCCGGGACGGGGGGAGACTATGGCTACACCTTC. It encodes CASSSLYPGTGGDYGYTF.

This clonotype has only a few counts. The chain uses TRBV5-4 and TRBJ2-7; D uncertain. The CDR3 loop spans 11 amino acids. The germline V gene has CDR1 SGHNT and CDR2 YYREEE (reference sequence). V was cut by 4 bases and J by 7 bases, with 9 bases left in between. Written as DNA, the CDR3 is TGTGCCAGCAGCGCCGATCGAGAGCAGTACTTC. Residues: CASSADREQYF.

This chain joins TRBV20-1 and TRBJ1-4; no definite D call. V was clipped by 3 bases and J by 0 bases, with 14 bases between them. The germline gives CDR1 DFQATT, CDR2 SNEGSKA (reference sequence). The CDR3 length is 16 residues. The CDR3 bases are TGCAGTGCTAGTGATGTCCCCGGCGCAACTAATGAAAAACTGTTTTTT. It translates to CSASDVPGATNEKLFF.

The sample holds a few counts of this clonotype. The V gene is TRBV6-1, the J gene TRBJ1-5; D is ambiguous. V lost 8 bases to trimming and J lost 0 bases, with 5 bases between them. The germline CDR1 and CDR2 sequences are MNHNS and SASEGT. CDR3 length equals 12 residues. As DNA, the CDR3 is TGTGCCAGCCAGGCTAGCAATCAGCCCCAGCATTTT. Protein: CASQASNQPQHF.

The CDR3 DNA reads TGTGCCAGCAGCGGGGGCAGCGCTAGCACAGATACGCAGTATTTT. Its translation: CASSGGSASTDTQYF. The chain uses TRBV12-3 or TRBV12-4 and TRBJ2-3, with D possibly being TRBD1 or TRBD2 (6 bases each). Trimming removed 6 bases from V and 0 bases from J, with 13 bases in between. This CDR3 spans 15 amino acids.

The chain has TRBV2 and TRBJ1-1; the D gene is possibly TRBD1 (6 bases). The CDR3 length is 14 residues. Germline V gives CDR1 SNHLY, CDR2 FYNNEI. The V gene lost 2 bases and the J gene lost 2 bases, with 9 bases spanning the gap. The CDR3 is CASSETGQNTEAFF. The CDR3 DNA is TGTGCCAGCAGTGAAACGGGACAAAACACTGAAGCTTTCTTT. Full variable domain (missing parts from reference TRBV2 and TRBJ1-1): EPEVTQTPSHQVTQMGQEVILRCVPISNHLYFYWYRQILGQKVEFLVSFYNNEISEKSEIFDDQFSVERPDGSNFTLKIRSTKLEDSAMYFCASSETGQNTEAFFGQGTRLTVV.

Only a few counts were recorded for this clonotype. The gene calls are TRBV4-2 and TRBJ2-3, with 11 positions matching TRBD2. The V gene end was trimmed by 4 bases and the J gene end by 3 bases; junction bases not matched to a gene: 6. The CDR3 has 16 residues. Germline CDR1 is LGHNA and CDR2 is YNFKEQ. CDR3 protein: CASSPELAGVTDTQYF. Written as DNA, the CDR3 is TGTGCCAGCAGCCCCGAACTAGCGGGGGTGACAGATACGCAGTATTTT.

In this sample, this clonotype turned up a few times. This sequence joins TRBV9 and TRBJ2-7; 9 nucleotides agree with TRBD1. The length of the CDR3 is 15 residues. Trimming took 2 bases from V and 5 from J; bases not matched to a gene: 8. Germline V CDR1 and CDR2: SGDLS, YYNGEE. Here the CDR3 DNA reads TGTGCCAGCAGCGTTACCGGGACAGGGAACAACGAGCAGTACTTC. Protein: CASSVTGTGNNEQYF.

This clonotype has only a few counts. The chain combines TRBV5-1 with TRBJ1-1, with TRBD1 as a possible D gene (5 bases). Trimming removed 5 bases from V and 1 base from J, with 12 bases in between. Per germline, CDR1 SGHRS and CDR2 YFSETQ. The CDR3 extends over 14 amino acids. CDR3 coding DNA: TGCGCCAGCAGAACTCAGGGAGCGAACACTGAAGCTTTCTTT. It codes for CASRTQGANTEAFF.

Many counts were recorded for this clonotype. The chain combines TRBV11-2 with TRBJ1-3; TRBD1 matches at 7 bases. Germline values: CDR1 SGHAT, CDR2 FQNNGV. This CDR3 has 14 amino acids. Trimming removed 5 bases from V and 4 bases from J; junction bases left unmatched: 5. The CDR3 spells CASSQGTVGNTIYF. The CDR3 DNA sequence: TGTGCCAGCAGCCAAGGGACAGTCGGAAACACCATATATTTT.

This clonotype was observed a handful of times. The V call is TRBV7-9, the J call TRBJ2-7, with TRBD1 matching over 7 bases. Per the germline V gene, CDR1 is SEHNR and CDR2 is FQNEAQ (reference sequence). The CDR3 has 12 amino acids. After removal of 7 bases from V and 3 bases from J, the junction contained 3 bases not matched to a gene. The CDR3 bases are TGTGCCAGCATAGGGGGCTTCTACGAGCAGTACTTC. Amino acid sequence: CASIGGFYEQYF.

CDR3 DNA: TGTGCCAGCAGCTTAAAGCAAATGGGGAATGAAAAACTGTTTTTT. It codes for CASSLKQMGNEKLFF. The V and J genes are TRBV7-9 and TRBJ1-4; D unclear. Germline V lookup: CDR1 SEHNR, CDR2 FQNEAQ (reference sequence). Trimming stripped 2 bases from V and 5 bases from J, with 12 bases between. CDR3 length: 15 residues.

This clonotype showed up just a few times. This chain links TRBV19 with TRBJ2-1, with TRBD1 matching 7 bases. The length of the CDR3 is 15 residues. Germline CDR1 reads LNHDA; CDR2 reads SQIVND (reference sequence). Losses at the gene ends were 3 bases for V and 6 bases for J; bases not matched to a gene: 8. The CDR3 spells CASSIDRVLGNEQFF. The CDR3 DNA reads TGTGCCAGTAGTATTGACAGGGTCCTGGGCAATGAGCAGTTCTTC.

V is TRBV12-3 or TRBV12-4 and J is TRBJ2-7; D not certain. V lost 7 bases to trimming and J lost 4 bases, with 14 bases between them. CDR3 length equals 13 residues. CDR3 protein: CASTFLGIYEQYF. The CDR3 coding sequence is TGTGCCAGCACCTTTTTAGGGATTTACGAGCAGTACTTC.

This clonotype was counted many times. The chain recombines TRBV11-2 with TRBJ2-1; weak D call: TRBD2 (6 bases). Trimming left V 1 base short and J 2 bases short, with 12 bases between. The CDR3 runs 16 residues. The germline V gene has CDR1 SGHAT and CDR2 FQNNGV. For the CDR3, the DNA is TGTGCCAGCAGCTTAGTGGGGGGTGGGACCTACAATGAGCAGTTCTTC. The encoded protein is CASSLVGGGTYNEQFF.

The genes are TRBV29-1 and TRBJ1-6; D is perhaps TRBD1 (6 bases). This CDR3 comprises 14 residues. Germline CDR1 reads SQVTM; CDR2 reads ANQGSEA. Trimming cost V 5 bases and J 0 bases, with 8 bases left between them. The CDR3 here is CSVTQGSYNSPLHF. The CDR3 DNA reads as TGCAGCGTTACACAGGGCTCCTATAATTCACCCCTCCACTTT.